The text below deals with one TCR beta chain. Its antigen is as yet unknown. This CDR3 has 14 residues. Germline V gene data show CDR1 as LGHNT and CDR2 as FRNRAP. The J segment lost 4 bases and the V segment lost 6 bases, leaving 2 bases of the junction unmatched. Only in-frame clones appear in the TCRdb table, and some are missing; sequencing was by immunoSEQ multiplex PCR. This table has 2 million to 2.5 million clones, 90% to 97% appearing once. This sample is part of a study of shared clonotypes between healthy human individuals. Findings and caveats of the study: Read depth was anticipated to influence clonotype sharing among donors.

The sample was naive CD4+ T cells sorted from blood. Described subset: CD45RA+ positively selected. The chain is built from TRBV12-5 and TRBJ1-3; 11 bases agree with TRBD1. This sequence originates from a man aged 18 to 29 in good health. CDR3 sequence: CASGDRGLGNTIYF. The CDR3 DNA follows: TGTGCTAGTGGGGACAGGGGGCTCGGAAACACCATATATTTT.